The clone carrying this TCR beta chain came up a few times. From germline, CDR1 is MNHEY and CDR2 SVGAGI. This CDR3 comprises 15 residues. V lost 6 bases and J 8 bases, leaving 22 bases between the germline ends. These data come from a study of cytotoxic CD8 clonotypes in ibrutinib-treated CLL. Sequencing was performed with immunoSEQ multiplex PCR; in TCRdb, only in-frame clones are kept and a portion is missing. The sample includes approximately 84,000 clones, roughly 84% of them seen just once. The TCR was taken from a human donor with chronic lymphocytic leukemia. The V gene is TRBV6-5, the J gene TRBJ1-2; TRBD1 is a possible D gene (6 bases). The source material was PBMCs, sampled before ibrutinib treatment. In nucleotides, the CDR3 is TGTGCCAGCAGACCACCAACAGGGAGGGCTCGAGGCTACACCTTC. Its protein is CASRPPTGRARGYTF.